This T cell receptor beta chain was recovered during a study of identical twins. Overall study findings and caveats: Conclusions came from cross-sectional statistical analysis, not from following the same donors.

This clonotype was seen more than once but under ten times. Its target is unknown. The CDR3 runs 15 residues. Germline V gene lookup returns CDR1 LGHDT and CDR2 YNNKEL (reference sequence). After removal of 4 bases from V and 1 base from J, the junction contained 3 bases not matched to a gene. TCRdb passed the 5' RACE reads through MiXCR, listing each CDR3 protein once. The sample includes fewer than 550,000 distinct CDR3 sequences, about 16% of them seen just once. This sample was shared with a second study, whose subject was yellow fever vaccine responses in identical twins.

Sequencing was done on a sample of CD4+ T cells sorted from blood. This TCR was sampled from a woman aged 18-29 years in good health. This rearrangement joins TRBV3-1 to TRBJ2-5, with TRBD2 identical over 10 bases. CDR3 region: CASSRRTSGQETQYF. CDR3 DNA: TGTGCCAGCAGCCGAAGGACTAGCGGCCAAGAGACCCAGTACTTC.